The T cell receptor beta chain described here comes from a study of blood T cells in healthy people across ages (dated by TCRdb to 2015 to 2017). Background on the whole study: In model experiments, template switching captured roughly one uniquely barcoded TCR beta cDNA molecule for every two T cells. The study measured age-related changes in TCR beta repertoire diversity using deep sequencing normalized with unique cDNA molecular identifiers. Donors were grouped into four age groups: young (average roughly 16 years), middle-aged (less than 40), aged (approximately 58) and long-lived (approximately 81). Two additional independent replicas of 1 million unique cDNA reads from the same blood draw were analyzed for two donors (one aged 18 to 30 and one aged 80 or older). Donors of different ages were randomly distributed across sequencing lanes to avoid experimental bias.

Including the terminal cysteine and phenylalanine, the CDR3 comprises 14 residues. Of all the DNA, just the CDR3 is kept, 42 bases in frame from base 1. CDR1 MNHNS and CDR2 SASEGT are derived from the germline V gene. The donors were some 39 Caucasian individuals from Russia, aged roughly 6 to 100 years, who were systemically healthy. Approximately 9 milliliters of peripheral blood were collected from each donor into EDTA-treated Vacutainer tubes. Ficoll-Paque density-gradient centrifugation was used to isolate PBMCs, with at least 6.5 million obtained per sample. Trizol reagent was used to extract total RNA from the PBMCs, yielding at least 6 micrograms per sample. The percentages of naive CD45RAhigh/CD27high T cells were determined by flow cytometry on a PBMC aliquot from every donor. Only a few counts were recorded for this clonotype. Which antigen it targets is not known. Nothing much larger sits one base from this clone, and base qualities are not available.

General findings and caveats noted by the study authors: Bulk unsorted PBMC profiling prevented conclusive comparison of naive and antigen-experienced compartments. Observed TCR beta diversity per million T cells fell roughly linearly with age, and a significant reduction was already apparent by age around 40. Estimates of total diversity based on one million sequenced T cells were considered lower bounds and underestimates. The long-lived group showed more naive CD4+ T cells, fewer expanded clones and increased TCR diversity than the aged group, suggesting age selection. Observed TCR beta diversity correlated strongly with the percentage of naive T cells measured by flow cytometry. Donor CMV infection status was unknown, potentially confounding age-related changes in expanded clonotypes.

The library was made by 5' RACE. Reads for this sample came from an Illumina HiSeq 2500. The second PCR ran for roughly 7 to 11 cycles and used a J-beta primer mix along with a sample-barcoded 5' primer. A unique molecular identifier was introduced onto each TCR beta cDNA molecule by a template-switch 5' adaptor carrying 12 random nucleotides. Each sample yielded at least 2.5 million CDR3-containing paired-end reads. The Mint cDNA synthesis kit, primed by a TRBC-specific oligonucleotide, was used to synthesize first-strand cDNA from all RNA. After uracil-DNA glycosylase treatment, a first 18-cycle PCR used universal primers M1SS and BC2_uni_R on all cDNA. Per the source publication's procedure: Each sample was normalized by randomly selecting 1 million high-quality reads, each carrying a distinct molecular identifier. Reads sharing molecular identifiers were discarded rather than binned into consensus sequences. MiTCR, run with a Q25 quality threshold and the strictest error-elimination algorithm, handled CDR3 identification, clonotype clustering and error correction. A nonparametric unseen species model with Euler transformation was used to estimate a lower bound on total TCR beta diversity. The public sequencing data were trimmed at Q25 with fastp and processed into clonotypes with MiXCR by TCRdb, which kept only in-frame beta chains. Every CDR3 protein is listed once, alongside the most common genes and DNA of its rows. The V and J calls and clone size are TCRdb's, not the authors'. In this sample the table shows about 640,000 distinct CDR3 sequences, roughly 31% of which occur a single time. The ten top clones hold more than 15% of the sample.

The specimen sequenced was blood. The V and J genes are TRBV6-1 and TRBJ2-4; the D gene is possibly TRBD2, with 6 bases matching. With the DNA end fitting TRBJ2-7 better, the J assignment may be wrong. This sequence was found in an elderly woman in good health. CDR3 region: CAIQAGRPWDEQYF. The sequence in DNA is TGTGCCATCCAGGCGGGACGGCCCTGGGACGAGCAGTACTTC.